A selection of T cell receptor beta chains follows, all from one sample in a study of blood T cell repertoires in COVID-19. Sequenced by immunoSEQ multiplex PCR; TCRdb stores in-frame clones only, minus some. In the table there are hundreds of thousands of clones, roughly 87% of which are singletons. The sequenced sample consisted of peripheral blood. These receptors all come from a human donor in a cohort sampled during active COVID-19. CDR3s include the opening cysteine and the closing phenylalanine or tryptophan. The D gene is left open where the match is weak. Clone size, where shown, is once, few, many, or a class for clones that have expanded.

TRBV7-2	NA	TRBJ1-6	TRBD1	CASSSQGLGDSPLHF	TGTGCCAGCAGCTCACAGGGGTTGGGTGACTCACCCCTCCACTTT
TRBV18	NA	TRBJ2-5	NA	CASSPLTGSETQYF	TGTGCCAGCTCACCACTCACAGGGTCAGAGACCCAGTACTTC
TRBV28	NA	TRBJ1-1	NA	CASSPTGQGAFF	TGTGCCAGCAGCCCTACAGGCCAGGGGGCTTTCTTT
TRBV5-4	once	TRBJ2-7	NA	CASSFSGGYEQYF	TGTGCCAGCAGCTTCTCCGGGGGCTACGAGCAGTACTTC
TRBV7-3	NA	TRBJ2-3	TRBD2	CASSLSGGRRADTQYF	TGTGCCAGCAGCTTAAGTGGCGGGAGGCGCGCAGATACGCAGTATTTT
TRBV5-6	NA	TRBJ2-7	NA	CASSLSSGNRQYF	TGTGCCAGCAGCTTGAGCTCCGGGAATCGGCAGTACTTC
TRBV4-3	NA	TRBJ2-7	NA	CASSSRPGSYEQYF	TGCGCCAGCAGCTCCCGTCCGGGCTCCTACGAGCAGTACTTC
TRBV6-2/TRBV6-3	NA	TRBJ2-1	TRBD1	CASSYSSRGGNYNEQFF	TGTGCCAGCAGTTACTCGAGTAGAGGGGGCAATTACAATGAGCAGTTCTTC
TRBV15	NA	TRBJ2-1	TRBD2	CATSSLAGGPYNEQFF	TGTGCCACCAGCTCTTTAGCGGGAGGGCCTTACAATGAGCAGTTCTTC
TRBV7-3	NA	TRBJ1-2	NA	CASSREPGLRSGYTF	TGTGCCAGCAGCCGGGAGCCTGGCCTGCGAAGCGGCTACACCTTC
TRBV4-3	NA	TRBJ2-7	NA	CASSQEREVPEQYF	TGCGCCAGCAGCCAAGAGAGGGAGGTCCCAGAGCAGTACTTC
TRBV6-2/TRBV6-3	NA	TRBJ1-1	NA	CASSYYRADMNTEAFF	TGTGCCAGCAGTTACTACAGGGCTGATATGAACACTGAAGCTTTCTTT
TRBV6-2/TRBV6-3	NA	TRBJ1-2	NA	CASTPPGQNYGYTF	TGTGCCAGCACCCCCCCCGGACAGAACTATGGCTACACCTTC
TRBV28	NA	TRBJ1-4	TRBD1	CASRRTGGEKLFF	TGTGCCAGCAGGAGGACAGGGGGGGAAAAACTGTTTTTT
TRBV5-1	NA	TRBJ2-3	TRBD1	CASSSHRGITDTQYF	TGCGCCAGCAGCTCCCACAGGGGAATCACAGATACGCAGTATTTT
TRBV3-1/TRBV3-2	NA	TRBJ1-2	TRBD1	CASSRQSRTGGHGYTF	TGTGCCAGCAGCCGCCAGTCTCGGACAGGGGGCCATGGCTACACCTTC
TRBV7-2	NA	TRBJ2-7	NA	CASSSGPGGYYEQYF	TGTGCCAGCAGCTCGGGACCGGGGGGCTACTACGAGCAGTACTTC
TRBV3-1/TRBV3-2	NA	TRBJ2-3	NA	CASSQGIAVLTDTQYF	TGTGCCAGCAGCCAAGGCATCGCGGTCCTCACAGATACGCAGTATTTT
TRBV5-1	NA	TRBJ2-7	TRBD1	CASSAGQGANEQYF	TGCGCCAGCAGCGCGGGACAGGGGGCCAACGAGCAGTACTTC
TRBV20-1	NA	TRBJ2-7	TRBD2	CSASSQRGTYEQYF	TGCAGTGCTAGTTCCCAGCGGGGGACCTACGAGCAGTACTTC
TRBV28	NA	TRBJ2-5	TRBD1	CASSSIGQGTLTQYF	TGTGCCAGCAGTTCCATCGGACAGGGAACCCTAACCCAGTACTTC
TRBV11-2	NA	TRBJ2-7	TRBD2	CASSSTGTIYEQYF	TGTGCCAGCAGCTCCACCGGGACTATCTACGAGCAGTACTTC
TRBV7-2	NA	TRBJ2-7	TRBD1	CASSSTGDSYEQYF	TGTGCCAGCAGCTCTACAGGGGATTCCTACGAGCAGTACTTC
TRBV19	NA	TRBJ2-5	NA	CASSIAGADQETQYF	TGTGCCAGTAGTATCGCGGGGGCAGACCAAGAGACCCAGTACTTC
TRBV6-5	NA	TRBJ2-7	TRBD2	CASCWPGTNSYEQYF	TGTGCCAGCTGTTGGCCAGGGACTAACTCCTACGAGCAGTACTTC
TRBV6-5	NA	TRBJ1-1	NA	CATFFSQFMNTEAFF	TGTGCCACCTTTTTTTCACAGTTTATGAACACTGAAGCTTTCTTT
TRBV28	NA	TRBJ2-2	TRBD2	CASSLGGTSGITTGELFF	TGTGCCAGCAGTTTGGGGGGAACTAGCGGGATTACCACCGGGGAGCTGTTTTTT
TRBV4-2	NA	TRBJ2-7	TRBD1	CASSQWPGQGLYEQYF	TGTGCCAGCAGCCAGTGGCCGGGACAGGGGCTCTACGAGCAGTACTTC
TRBV7-2	NA	TRBJ1-5	NA	CASSLALGSSNQPQHF	TGTGCCAGCAGCTTAGCGCTGGGCAGTAGCAATCAGCCCCAGCATTTT
TRBV9	NA	TRBJ2-1	NA	CASSVGGGGLKFF	TGTGCCAGCAGCGTAGGGGGCGGCGGCCTAAAGTTCTTC
TRBV30	NA	TRBJ2-7	TRBD1	CACRYRGISYEQYF	TGTGCCTGTCGCTACAGGGGGATCTCCTACGAGCAGTACTTC
TRBV4-1	NA	TRBJ1-2	NA	CASSQVGVLGYTF	TGCGCCAGCAGCCAAGTAGGGGTCCTGGGCTACACCTTC
TRBV4-3	NA	TRBJ2-7	TRBD2	CASSQEAAGGPSYEQYF	TGCGCCAGCAGCCAAGAAGCAGCGGGAGGGCCTAGTTACGAGCAGTACTTC
TRBV27	NA	TRBJ1-2	NA	CASNPHGMADYGYTF	TGTGCCAGCAACCCACACGGGATGGCGGACTATGGCTACACCTTC
TRBV11-2	NA	TRBJ1-2	NA	CASSRELYGYTF	TGTGCCAGCAGCCGGGAGCTCTATGGCTACACCTTC
TRBV19	NA	TRBJ2-7	TRBD1	CASSMQGDSYEQYF	TGTGCCAGTAGTATGCAGGGGGACTCCTACGAGCAGTACTTC
TRBV24-1	once	TRBJ2-3	TRBD2	CATSDYRLAGTDTQYF	TGTGCCACCAGTGACTATCGACTAGCCGGCACAGATACGCAGTATTTT
TRBV19	few	TRBJ1-5	NA	CASSDPRGGDVQPQHF	TGTGCCAGTAGCGATCCCCGGGGGGGGGACGTTCAGCCCCAGCATTTT
TRBV6-1	NA	TRBJ1-3	NA	CASSEGGSGNTIYF	TGTGCCAGCAGTGAGGGGGGGTCAGGAAACACCATATATTTT
TRBV28	once	TRBJ2-7	NA	CASSPGHAYEQYF	TGTGCCAGCAGTCCAGGACATGCCTACGAGCAGTACTTC
TRBV28	NA	TRBJ2-2	NA	CASSTGDFNTGELFF	TGTGCCAGCTCGACGGGGGACTTTAACACCGGGGAGCTGTTTTTT
TRBV7-6	NA	TRBJ1-2	NA	CASSLEPGVGGYTF	TGTGCCAGCAGCTTAGAACCGGGGGTGGGAGGCTACACCTTC
TRBV2	NA	TRBJ2-7	TRBD1	CASSDGRQGFYEQYF	TGTGCCAGCAGTGATGGTCGACAGGGGTTCTACGAGCAGTACTTC
TRBV9	few	TRBJ1-2	NA	CASSADQSGGLYYGYTF	TGTGCCAGCAGCGCAGACCAGAGCGGGGGGCTGTACTATGGCTACACCTTC
TRBV5-8	NA	TRBJ2-6	TRBD1	CASSRDRGPLFSGANVLTF	TGTGCCAGCAGCCGGGACAGGGGACCACTGTTCTCTGGGGCCAACGTCCTGACTTTC
TRBV29-1	NA	TRBJ1-1	NA	CSVVVAGANTEAFF	TGCAGCGTTGTGGTGGCAGGGGCGAACACTGAAGCTTTCTTT
TRBV6-6	NA	TRBJ1-4	NA	CASSYSSARSEKLFF	TGTGCCAGCAGTTACTCGAGTGCGAGGAGCGAAAAACTGTTTTTT
TRBV6-2/TRBV6-3	NA	TRBJ2-1	TRBD2	CASSYAGGLEQFF	TGTGCCAGCAGTTACGCGGGGGGTCTCGAGCAGTTCTTC
TRBV13	NA	TRBJ2-7	NA	CASTRRRAYEQYF	TGTGCCAGCACCCGTCGTAGAGCCTACGAGCAGTACTTC